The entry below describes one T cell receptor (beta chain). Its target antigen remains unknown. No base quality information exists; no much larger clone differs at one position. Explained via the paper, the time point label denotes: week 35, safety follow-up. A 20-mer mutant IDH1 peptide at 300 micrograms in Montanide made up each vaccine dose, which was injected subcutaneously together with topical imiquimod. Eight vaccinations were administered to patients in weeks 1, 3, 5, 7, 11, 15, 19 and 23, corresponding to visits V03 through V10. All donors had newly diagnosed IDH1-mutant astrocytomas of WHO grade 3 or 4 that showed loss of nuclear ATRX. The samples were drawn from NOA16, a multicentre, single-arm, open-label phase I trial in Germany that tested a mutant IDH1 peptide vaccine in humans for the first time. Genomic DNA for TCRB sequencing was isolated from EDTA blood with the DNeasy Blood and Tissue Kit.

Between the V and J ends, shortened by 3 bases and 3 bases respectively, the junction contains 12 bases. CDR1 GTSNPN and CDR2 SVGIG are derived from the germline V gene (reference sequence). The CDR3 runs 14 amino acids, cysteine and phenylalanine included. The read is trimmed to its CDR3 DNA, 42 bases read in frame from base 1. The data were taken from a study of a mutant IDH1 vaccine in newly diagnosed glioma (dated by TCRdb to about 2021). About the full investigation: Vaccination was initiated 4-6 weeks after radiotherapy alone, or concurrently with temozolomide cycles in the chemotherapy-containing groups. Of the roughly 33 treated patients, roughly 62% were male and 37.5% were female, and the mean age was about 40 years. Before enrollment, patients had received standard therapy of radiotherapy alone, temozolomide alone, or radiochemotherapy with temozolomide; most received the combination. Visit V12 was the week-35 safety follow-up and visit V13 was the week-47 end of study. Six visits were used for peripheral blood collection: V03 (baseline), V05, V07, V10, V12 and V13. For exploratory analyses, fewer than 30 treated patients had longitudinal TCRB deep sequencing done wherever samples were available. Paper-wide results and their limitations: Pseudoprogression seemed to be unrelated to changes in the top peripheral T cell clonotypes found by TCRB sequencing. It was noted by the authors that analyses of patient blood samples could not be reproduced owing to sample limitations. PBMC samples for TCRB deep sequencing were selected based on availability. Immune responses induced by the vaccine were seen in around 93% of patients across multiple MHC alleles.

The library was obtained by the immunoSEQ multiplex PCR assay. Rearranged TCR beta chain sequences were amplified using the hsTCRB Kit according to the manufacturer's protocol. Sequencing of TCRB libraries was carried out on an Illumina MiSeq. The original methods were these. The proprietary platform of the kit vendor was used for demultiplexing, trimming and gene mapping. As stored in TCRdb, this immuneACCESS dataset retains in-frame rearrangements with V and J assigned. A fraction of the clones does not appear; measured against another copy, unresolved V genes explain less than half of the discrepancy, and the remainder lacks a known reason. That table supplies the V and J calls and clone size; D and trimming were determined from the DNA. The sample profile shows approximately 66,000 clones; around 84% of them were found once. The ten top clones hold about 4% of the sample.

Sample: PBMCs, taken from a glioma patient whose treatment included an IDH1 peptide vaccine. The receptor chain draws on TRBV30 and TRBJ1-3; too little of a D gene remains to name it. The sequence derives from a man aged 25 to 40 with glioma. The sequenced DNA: TGTGCCTGGAGGCGTTCCGGAGGTGGAAACACCATATATTTT. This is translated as CAWRRSGGGNTIYF.